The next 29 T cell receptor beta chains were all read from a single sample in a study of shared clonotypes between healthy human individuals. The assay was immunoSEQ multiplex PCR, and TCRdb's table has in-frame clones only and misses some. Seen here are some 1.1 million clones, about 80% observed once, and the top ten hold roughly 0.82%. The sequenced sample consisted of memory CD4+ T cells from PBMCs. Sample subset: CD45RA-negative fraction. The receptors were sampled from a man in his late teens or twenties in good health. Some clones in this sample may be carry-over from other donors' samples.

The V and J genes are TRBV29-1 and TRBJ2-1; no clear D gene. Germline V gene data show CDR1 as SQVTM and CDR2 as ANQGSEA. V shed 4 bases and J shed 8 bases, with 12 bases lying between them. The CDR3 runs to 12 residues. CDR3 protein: CSVAPLGDEQFF. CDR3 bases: TGCAGCGTTGCCCCCCTTGGCGATGAGCAGTTCTTC.

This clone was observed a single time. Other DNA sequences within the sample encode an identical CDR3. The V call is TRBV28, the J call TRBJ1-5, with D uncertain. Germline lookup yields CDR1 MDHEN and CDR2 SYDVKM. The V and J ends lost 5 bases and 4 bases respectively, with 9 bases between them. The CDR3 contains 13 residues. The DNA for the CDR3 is TGTGCCAGCAGTCTCGACGGGAATCAGCCCCAGCATTTT. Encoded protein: CASSLDGNQPQHF.

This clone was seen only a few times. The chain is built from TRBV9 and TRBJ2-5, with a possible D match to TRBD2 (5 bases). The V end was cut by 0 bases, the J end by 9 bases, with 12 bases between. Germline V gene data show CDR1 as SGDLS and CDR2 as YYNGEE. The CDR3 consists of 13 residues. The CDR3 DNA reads TGTGCCAGCAGCGTAGGACGCCTCGGGGCCCAGTACTTC. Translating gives CASSVGRLGAQYF.

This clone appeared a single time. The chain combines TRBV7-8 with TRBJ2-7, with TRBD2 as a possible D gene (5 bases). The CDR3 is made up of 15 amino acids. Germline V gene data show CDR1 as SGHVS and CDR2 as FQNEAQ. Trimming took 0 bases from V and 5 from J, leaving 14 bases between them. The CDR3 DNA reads TGTGCCAGCAGCTTAGCCCTAGCAAAGGAGAACGAGCAGTACTTC. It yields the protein CASSLALAKENEQYF.

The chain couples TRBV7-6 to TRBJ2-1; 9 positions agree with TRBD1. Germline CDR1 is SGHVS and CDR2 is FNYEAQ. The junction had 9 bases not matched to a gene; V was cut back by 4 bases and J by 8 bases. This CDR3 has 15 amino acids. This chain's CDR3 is CASSYTGGTFDEQFF. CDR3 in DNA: TGTGCCAGCAGCTACACAGGGGGCACATTCGATGAGCAGTTCTTC.

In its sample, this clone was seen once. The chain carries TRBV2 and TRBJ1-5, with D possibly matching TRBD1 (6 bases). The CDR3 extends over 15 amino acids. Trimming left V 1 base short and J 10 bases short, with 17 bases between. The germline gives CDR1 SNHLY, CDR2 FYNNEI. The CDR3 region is CASSEEGGRIRPQHF. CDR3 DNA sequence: TGTGCCAGCAGTGAAGAGGGGGGCCGAATCCGACCCCAGCATTTT.

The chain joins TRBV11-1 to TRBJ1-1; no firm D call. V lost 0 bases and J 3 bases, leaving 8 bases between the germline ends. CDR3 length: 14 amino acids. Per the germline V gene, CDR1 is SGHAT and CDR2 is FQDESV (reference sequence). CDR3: CASSLADKHTEAFF. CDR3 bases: TGTGCCAGCAGCTTAGCCGACAAGCACACTGAAGCTTTCTTT.

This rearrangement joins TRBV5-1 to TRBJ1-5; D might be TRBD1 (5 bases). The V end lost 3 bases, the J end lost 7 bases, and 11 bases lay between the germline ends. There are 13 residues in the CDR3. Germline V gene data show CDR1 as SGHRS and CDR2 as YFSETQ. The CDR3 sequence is CASSSGPSQPQHF. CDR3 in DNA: TGCGCCAGCAGCTCGGGGCCCTCACAGCCCCAGCATTTT.

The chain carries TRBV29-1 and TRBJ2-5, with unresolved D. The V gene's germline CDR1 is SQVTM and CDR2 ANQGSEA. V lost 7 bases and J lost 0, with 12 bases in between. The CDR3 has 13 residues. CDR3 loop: CSARPTNQETQYF. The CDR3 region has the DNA TGCAGCGCGAGGCCCACCAACCAAGAGACCCAGTACTTC.

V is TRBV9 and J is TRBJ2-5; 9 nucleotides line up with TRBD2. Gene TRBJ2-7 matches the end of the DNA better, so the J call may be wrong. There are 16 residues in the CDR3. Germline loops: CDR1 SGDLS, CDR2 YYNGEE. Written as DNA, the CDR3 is TGTGCCAGCAGCGCCGGCCTGGCGGGAGGGATATACGAGCAGTACTTC. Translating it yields CASSAGLAGGIYEQYF.

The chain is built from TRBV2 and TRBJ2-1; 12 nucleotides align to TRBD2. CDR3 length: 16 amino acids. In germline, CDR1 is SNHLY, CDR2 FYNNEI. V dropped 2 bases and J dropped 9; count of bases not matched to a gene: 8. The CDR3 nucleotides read TGTGCCAGCAGTGAAAGGCTAGCGGGAGGGTTCGGTGAGCAGTTCTTC. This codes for CASSERLAGGFGEQFF.

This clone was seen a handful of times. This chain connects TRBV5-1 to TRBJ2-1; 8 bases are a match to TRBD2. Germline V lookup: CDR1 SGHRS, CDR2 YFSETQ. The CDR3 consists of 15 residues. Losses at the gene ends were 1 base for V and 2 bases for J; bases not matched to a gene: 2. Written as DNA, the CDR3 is TGCGCCAGCAGCTTGTCAGCGGGGGCCTACAATGAGCAGTTCTTC. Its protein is CASSLSAGAYNEQFF.

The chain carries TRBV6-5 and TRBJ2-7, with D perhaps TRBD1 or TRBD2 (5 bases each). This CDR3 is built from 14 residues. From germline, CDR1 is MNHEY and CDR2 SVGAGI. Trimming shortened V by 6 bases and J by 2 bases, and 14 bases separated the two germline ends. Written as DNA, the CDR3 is TGTGCCAGCAGCCCTTTTGGGGGAGCCTACGAGCAGTACTTC. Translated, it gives CASSPFGGAYEQYF.

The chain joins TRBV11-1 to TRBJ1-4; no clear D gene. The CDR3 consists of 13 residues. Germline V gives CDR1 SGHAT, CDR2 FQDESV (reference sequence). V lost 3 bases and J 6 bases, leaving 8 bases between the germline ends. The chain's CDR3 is CASSFGVDEKLFF. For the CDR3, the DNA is TGTGCCAGCAGCTTCGGGGTGGATGAAAAACTGTTTTTT.

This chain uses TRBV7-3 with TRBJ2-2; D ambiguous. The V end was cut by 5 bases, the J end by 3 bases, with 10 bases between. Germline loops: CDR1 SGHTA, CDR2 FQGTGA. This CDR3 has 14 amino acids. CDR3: CASSSLPYTGELFF. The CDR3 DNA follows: TGTGCCAGCAGCAGTCTACCTTACACCGGGGAGCTGTTTTTT.

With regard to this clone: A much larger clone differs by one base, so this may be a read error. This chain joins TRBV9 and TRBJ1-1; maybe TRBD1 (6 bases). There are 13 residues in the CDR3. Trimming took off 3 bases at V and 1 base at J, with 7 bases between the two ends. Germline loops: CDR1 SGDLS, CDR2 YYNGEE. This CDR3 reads CASSEQGNTEAFF. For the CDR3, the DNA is TGTGCCAGCAGCGAACAGGGGAACACTGAAGCTTTCTTT. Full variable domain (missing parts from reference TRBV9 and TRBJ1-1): DSGVTQTPKHLITATGQRVTLRCSPRSGDLSVYWYQQSLDQGLQFLIQYYNGEERAKGNILERFSAQQFPDLHSELNLSSLELGDSALYFCASSEQGNTEAFFGQGTRLTVV.

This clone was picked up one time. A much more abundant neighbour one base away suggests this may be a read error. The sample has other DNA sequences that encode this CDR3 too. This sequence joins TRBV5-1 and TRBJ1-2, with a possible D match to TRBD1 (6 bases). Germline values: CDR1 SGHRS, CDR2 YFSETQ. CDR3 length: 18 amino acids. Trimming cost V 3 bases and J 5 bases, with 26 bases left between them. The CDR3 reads CASSSPQGSKEAGYGYTF. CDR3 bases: TGCGCCAGCAGCTCTCCCCAGGGGAGCAAGGAGGCTGGTTATGGCTACACCTTC.

As DNA, the CDR3 is TGTGCCAGCAGCAGACTAGCGGGCAGAGGAGGGGAGACCCAGTACTTC. This sequence encodes CASSRLAGRGGETQYF. The gene calls are TRBV9 and TRBJ2-5; 10 positions match TRBD2. The germline V gene encodes CDR1 SGDLS and CDR2 YYNGEE. Trimming took 4 bases from V and 5 from J; bases not matched to a gene: 11. This CDR3 is 16 amino acids long.

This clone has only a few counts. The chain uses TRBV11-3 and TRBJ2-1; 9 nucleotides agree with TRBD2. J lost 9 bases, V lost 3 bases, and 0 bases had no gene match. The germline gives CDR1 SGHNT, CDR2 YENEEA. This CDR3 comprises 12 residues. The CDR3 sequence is CASSFSGSEQFF. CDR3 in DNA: TGTGCCAGCAGCTTTAGCGGGAGTGAGCAGTTCTTC.

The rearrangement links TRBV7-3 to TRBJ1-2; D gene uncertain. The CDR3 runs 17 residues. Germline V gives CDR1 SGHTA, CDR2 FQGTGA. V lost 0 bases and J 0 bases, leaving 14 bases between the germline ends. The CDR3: CASSLTRASKANYGYTF. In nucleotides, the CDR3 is TGTGCCAGCAGCTTAACAAGGGCCAGTAAAGCTAACTATGGCTACACCTTC.

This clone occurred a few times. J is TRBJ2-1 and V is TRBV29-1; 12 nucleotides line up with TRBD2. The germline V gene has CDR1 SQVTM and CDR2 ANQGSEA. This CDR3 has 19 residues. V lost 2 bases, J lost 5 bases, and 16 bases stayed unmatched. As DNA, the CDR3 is TGCAGCGTTGAAAGCTTGGGGCTAGCGGGAGGGCCGTTAAACAATGAGCAGTTCTTC. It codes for CSVESLGLAGGPLNNEQFF.

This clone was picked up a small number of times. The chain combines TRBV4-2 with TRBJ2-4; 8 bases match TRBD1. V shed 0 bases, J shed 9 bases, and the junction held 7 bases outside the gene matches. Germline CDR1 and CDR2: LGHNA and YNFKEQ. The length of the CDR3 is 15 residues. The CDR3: CASSQDSRGQTIQYF. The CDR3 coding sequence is TGTGCCAGCAGCCAAGATAGCAGGGGGCAGACCATTCAGTACTTC.

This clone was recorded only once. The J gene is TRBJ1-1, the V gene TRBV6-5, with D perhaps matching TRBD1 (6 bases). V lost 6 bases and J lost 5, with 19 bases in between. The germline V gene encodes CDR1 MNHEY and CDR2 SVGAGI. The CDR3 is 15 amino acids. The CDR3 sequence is CASRDRAGAGTEAFF. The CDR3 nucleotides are TGTGCCAGCAGGGATAGAGCGGGGGCAGGGACTGAAGCTTTCTTT.

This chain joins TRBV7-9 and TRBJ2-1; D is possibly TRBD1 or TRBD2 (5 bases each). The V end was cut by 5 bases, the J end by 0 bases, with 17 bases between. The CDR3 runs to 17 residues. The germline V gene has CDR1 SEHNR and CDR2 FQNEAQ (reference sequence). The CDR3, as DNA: TGTGCCAGCAGCCGCCGTCCCGGGACGGGCTCCTACAATGAGCAGTTCTTC. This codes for CASSRRPGTGSYNEQFF.

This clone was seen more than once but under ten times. The CDR3, as DNA: TGCAGCGTTGAAGATCGGGCAGACCCTGAAGCTTTCTTT. Its protein is CSVEDRADPEAFF. This sequence joins TRBV29-1 and TRBJ1-1; D is ambiguous. Germline V gene lookup returns CDR1 SQVTM and CDR2 ANQGSEA. The length of the CDR3 is 13 residues. The V and J ends lost 0 bases and 6 bases respectively, with 11 bases between them.

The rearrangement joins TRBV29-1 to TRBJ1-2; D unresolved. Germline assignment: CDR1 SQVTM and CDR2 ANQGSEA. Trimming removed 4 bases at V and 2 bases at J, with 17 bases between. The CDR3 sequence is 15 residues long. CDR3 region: CSVVGIGRGNYGYTF. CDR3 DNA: TGCAGCGTTGTAGGAATAGGGCGAGGGAACTATGGCTACACCTTC.

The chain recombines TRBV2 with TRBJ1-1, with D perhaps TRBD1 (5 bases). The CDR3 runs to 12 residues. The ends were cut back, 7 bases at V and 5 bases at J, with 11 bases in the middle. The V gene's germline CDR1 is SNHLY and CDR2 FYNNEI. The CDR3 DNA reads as TGTGCCAGCAACTTTAGGGGAACTGAAGCTTTCTTT. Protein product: CASNFRGTEAFF. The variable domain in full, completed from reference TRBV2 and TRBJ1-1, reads EPEVTQTPSHQVTQMGQEVILRCVPISNHLYFYWYRQILGQKVEFLVSFYNNEISEKSEIFDDQFSVERPDGSNFTLKIRSTKLEDSAMYFCASNFRGTEAFFGQGTRLTVV.

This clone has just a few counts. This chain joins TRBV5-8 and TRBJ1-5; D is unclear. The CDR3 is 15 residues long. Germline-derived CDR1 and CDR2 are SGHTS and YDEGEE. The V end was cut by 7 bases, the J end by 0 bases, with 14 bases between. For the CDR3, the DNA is TGTGCCAGCCAAGAGGCAGGCTATAGCAATCAGCCCCAGCATTTT. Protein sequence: CASQEAGYSNQPQHF. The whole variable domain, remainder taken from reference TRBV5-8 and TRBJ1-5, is EAGVTQSPTHLIKTRGQQATLRCSPISGHTSVYWYQQALGLGLQFLLWYDEGEERNRGNFPPRFSGRQFPNYSSELNVNALELEDSALYLCASQEAGYSNQPQHFGDGTRLSIL.

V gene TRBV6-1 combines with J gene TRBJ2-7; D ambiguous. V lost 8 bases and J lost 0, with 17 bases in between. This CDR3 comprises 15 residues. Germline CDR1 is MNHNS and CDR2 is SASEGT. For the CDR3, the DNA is TGTGCCAGCGCAACCCTGGGCAGAAGCTCCTACGAGCAGTACTTC. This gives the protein CASATLGRSSYEQYF.